This TCR beta chain was captured in a study of long-term antiretroviral therapy in people with HIV. Researchers ran immunoSEQ v3.0 at survey level. The assay was immunoSEQ multiplex PCR, and TCRdb's table has in-frame clones only and misses some. The sample yields 20,000 to 25,000 clones, about four fifths seen once. CDR1 and CDR2 from the germline V gene are MGHRA and YSYEKL. CDR3 length: 16 residues. Losses at the gene ends were 5 bases for V and 4 bases for J; bases not matched to a gene: 7. The TCR comes from a young man with HIV. The chain employs TRBV4-1 and TRBJ1-5, with 11 bases that match TRBD1. Sequencing used unsorted PBMCs, obtained 1.5 years after starting antiretroviral therapy. The CDR3 DNA sequence: TGCGCCAGCAGCATTAGGACAGGGGGCGGTAATCAGCCCCAGCATTTT. Translation gives CASSIRTGGGNQPQHF.